The T cell receptor (beta chain) described here comes from a study of shared clonotypes between healthy human individuals. Study conclusions and caveats: Some naive CD4 clonotypes, roughly 5%, turned up in common across a handful of donors. Naive subsets generally exceeded memory subsets in estimated richness. When compared with the clonotypes that were shared by all four sorted-subset donors, the non-shared clonotypes turned out to have lower generation probabilities.

Profiled with immunoSEQ multiplex PCR; TCRdb holds only in-frame clones, not every one. The sample comprises around 2,000,000 clones, around 95% of which are singletons, and 0.13% rests with the top ten. Concerning this clone itself: Its antigen is as yet unknown.

The CDR3 has 15 residues. Germline assignment: CDR1 SGHTA and CDR2 FQGTGA. V lost 0 bases, J lost 2 bases, and 11 bases lay in between. The chain links TRBV7-3 to TRBJ2-7; weak D call: TRBD2 (5 bases). This receptor was taken from a man younger than 30 in good health. Sequenced input: naive CD4+ T cells sorted from blood. Noted subset: CD45RA+ positively selected. CDR3 coding DNA: TGTGCCAGCAGCTTAACGGACGGAGGTCCCTACGAGCAGTACTTC. Translating gives CASSLTDGGPYEQYF. The variable domain in full, with the rest retrieved from reference TRBV7-3 and TRBJ2-7, is GAGVSQTPSNKVTEKGKYVELRCDPISGHTALYWYRQSLGQGPEFLIYFQGTGAADDSGLPNDRFFAVRPEGSVSTLKIQRTERGDSAVYLCASSLTDGGPYEQYFGPGTRLTVT.